This record concerns one T cell receptor beta chain sequence. The record originates from a study of CDR3 diversity in severe acne. TCRdb reanalysed the PCR reads using MiXCR and keeps one entry per CDR3 protein. The sample shows about 98,000 distinct CDR3 sequences, about half of them seen only once. The V end lost 8 bases, the J end lost 5 bases, and 24 bases lay between the germline ends. CDR3 size: 16 residues. Per the germline V gene, CDR1 is LNHDA and CDR2 is SQIVND (reference sequence). The sequence derives from a male donor with acne. Sequencing was done on a sample of blood. The chain employs TRBV19 and TRBJ2-5, with D perhaps assigned TRBD1 or TRBD2 (5 bases each). DNA of the CDR3: TGTGCCAGTTCACCTCTTGTCGGGGCCGTCCGGGAGACCCAGTACTTC. It encodes CASSPLVGAVRETQYF.